The next 20 T cell receptor beta chains were all read from a single sample in a study of technical replicates of blood from a few donors (dated 2017 in TCRdb). Libraries were made using the immunoSEQ multiplex PCR assay. TCRdb took over this immuneACCESS table, retaining in-frame rearrangements with V and J assigned. Such tables are incomplete; in checked studies, under half of the missing clones stem from an unresolved V gene, and the remainder is unexplained. Within this sample are around 70,000 clones, with roughly 92% of them counted one time only. Together, the top ten hold over 0.35% of the sample. Sequenced material: T cells isolated from PBMCs. Receptors originate from a human donor in good health.

This chain uses TRBV30 with TRBJ2-7; D is unresolved. The V gene's germline CDR1 is GTSNPN and CDR2 SVGIG (reference sequence). Trimming stripped 0 bases from V and 6 bases from J, with 6 bases between. This CDR3 is 11 amino acids long. For the CDR3, the DNA is TGTGCCTGGAGTGTAAGAGGCGAGCAGTACTTC. This codes for CAWSVRGEQYF.

This sequence joins TRBV9 and TRBJ2-1; 10 positions match TRBD2. V shed 4 bases and J 4 bases; nucleotides not matched to a gene: 8. Germline-derived CDR1 and CDR2 are SGDLS and YYNGEE. This CDR3 region has 16 residues. The CDR3, as DNA: TGTGCCAGCAGCCCCCGGGTAGCGGGAGGTTACAATGAGCAGTTCTTC. Its protein product is CASSPRVAGGYNEQFF.

The chain carries TRBV7-9 and TRBJ2-7; TRBD1 agrees at 7 bases. The V gene's germline CDR1 is SEHNR and CDR2 FQNEAQ (reference sequence). The CDR3 length is 14 residues. The trim removed 3 bases at V and 2 bases at J, leaving 4 bases unmatched. CDR3 nucleotides: TGTGCCAGCAGCTTTGACAGGGAAGCCTACGAGCAGTACTTC. Encoded protein: CASSFDREAYEQYF.

This clone was detected a few times. The V and J genes are TRBV30 and TRBJ1-1; maybe TRBD1 (5 bases). The V end lost 2 bases, the J end lost 0 bases, and 7 bases lay between the germline ends. Germline assignment: CDR1 GTSNPN and CDR2 SVGIG (reference sequence). This CDR3 has 13 residues. CDR3 in DNA: TGTGCCTGGAGTCGGGGGATGAACACTGAAGCTTTCTTT. This translates into CAWSRGMNTEAFF.

This chain joins TRBV5-1 and TRBJ2-1, with D maybe TRBD1 (6 bases). The germline V and J ends were trimmed by 1 base and 7 bases, with 9 bases remaining between them. The CDR3 is made up of 13 amino acids. Germline V gene lookup returns CDR1 SGHRS and CDR2 YFSETQ. CDR3 sequence (DNA): TGCGCCAGCAGCTTGACAGGGCTGAATGAGCAGTTCTTC. Translation: CASSLTGLNEQFF.

The chain uses TRBV6-4 and TRBJ2-1; 9 nucleotides match TRBD2. The V and J ends lost 6 bases and 5 bases, in that order; junction bases with no gene match: 17. Germline values: CDR1 MRHNA, CDR2 SNTAGT. This CDR3 is built from 18 residues. Here the CDR3 reads CASSVILAGGSRHNEQFF. CDR3 nucleotides: TGTGCCAGCAGCGTTATACTAGCGGGCGGGTCCCGCCACAATGAGCAGTTCTTC.

The chain is built from TRBV29-1 and TRBJ2-7; 9 bases align to TRBD1. CDR3 length: 13 residues. The trim removed 6 bases at V and 1 base at J, leaving 4 bases unmatched. Germline V gene sequence: CDR1 SQVTM, CDR2 ANQGSEA. Here the CDR3 reads CSVTGTGSYEQYF. The CDR3 DNA reads TGCAGCGTGACCGGGACAGGGTCCTACGAGCAGTACTTC.

For the CDR3, the DNA is TGCGCCAGCAGCTGGGGGACAGGGAGGTCTGGAAACACCATATATTTT. Protein product: CASSWGTGRSGNTIYF. The chain joins TRBV5-1 to TRBJ1-3; 9 bases line up with TRBD1. V dropped 3 bases and J dropped 1; count of bases not matched to a gene: 5. Per the germline V gene, CDR1 is SGHRS and CDR2 is YFSETQ. The CDR3 has 16 residues.

The gene calls are TRBV21-1 and TRBJ2-5; the D call TRBD2 from the table was never checked on the DNA. TRBV21-1 is designated a pseudogene. The CDR3 covers 14 residues. Here the CDR3 DNA reads TGTGCCAGCAGGCGGGAGGGATACCAAGAGACCCAGTACTTC. Its protein is CASRREGYQETQYF.

The rearrangement links TRBV2 to TRBJ2-7; D call uncertain. CDR1 SNHLY and CDR2 FYNNEI come from the germline V gene. V gave up 4 bases and J gave up 0 bases, with 10 bases separating them. The CDR3 runs 14 residues. The CDR3 sequence is CASSARNFSYEQYF. CDR3 in DNA: TGTGCCAGCAGTGCGCGGAACTTCTCCTACGAGCAGTACTTC.

The chain has TRBV6-1 and TRBJ2-1, with 10 bases lining up with TRBD1. Trimming took 4 bases from V and 9 from J; bases not matched to a gene: 12. CDR1 is MNHNS, CDR2 SASEGT, per germline. This CDR3 is 16 amino acids long. Written as DNA, the CDR3 is TGTGCCAGCAGTGTCTTGGGACAGGGGATTTGGGGTGAGCAGTTCTTC. Translated, it gives CASSVLGQGIWGEQFF.

The chain combines TRBV21-1 with TRBJ2-3; no check of the table's D call, TRBD1, against the DNA was made. TRBV21-1 is flagged as a pseudogene. The CDR3 is 16 amino acids. The DNA for the CDR3 is TGTGCCAGCAGCAAATGTCAGGTCCCCGGTACAGATACGCAGTATTTT. Its protein is CASSKCQVPGTDTQYF.

This chain joins TRBV30 and TRBJ2-2, with 9 bases aligning to TRBD2. The CDR3 loop spans 15 amino acids. V lost 1 base, J lost 4 bases, and 4 bases stayed unmatched. Germline values: CDR1 GTSNPN, CDR2 SVGIG (reference sequence). CDR3 DNA sequence: TGTGCCTGGAGTGAGGTAGCGGGAGCCACCGGGGAGCTGTTTTTT. Its protein product is CAWSEVAGATGELFF. The full variable domain, with the rest looked up from reference TRBV30 and TRBJ2-2, is SQTIHQWPATLVQPVGSPLSLECTVEGTSNPNLYWYRQAAGRGLQLLFYSVGIGQISSEVPQNLSASRPQDRQFILSSKKLLLSDSGFYLCAWSEVAGATGELFFGEGSRLTVL.

The chain has TRBV25-1 and TRBJ2-6; 9 nucleotides align to TRBD1. Germline values: CDR1 MGHDK, CDR2 SYGVNS. The CDR3 is 17 residues long. The V segment lost 6 bases and the J segment 0 bases; nucleotides outside the gene matches: 6. CDR3 nucleotides: TGTGCCAGCAGCCCGGGACAGGGAACCTCTGGGGCCAACGTCCTGACTTTC. Its translation is CASSPGQGTSGANVLTF. Filled out from reference TRBV25-1 and TRBJ2-6, the complete variable domain reads EADIYQTPRYLVIGTGKKITLECSQTMGHDKMYWYQQDPGMELHLIHYSYGVNSTEKGDLSSESTVSRIRTEHFPLTLESARPSHTSQYLCASSPGQGTSGANVLTFGAGSRLTVL.

The chain carries TRBV15 and TRBJ2-1; no clear D gene. The CDR3 is 14 residues long. Germline V gene data show CDR1 as LNHNV and CDR2 as YYDKDF (reference sequence). V gave up 4 bases and J gave up 0 bases, with 7 bases separating them. This CDR3 is CATSMSGSYNEQFF. The DNA for the CDR3 is TGTGCCACCAGCATGTCGGGCTCCTACAATGAGCAGTTCTTC.

The chain couples TRBV28 to TRBJ2-7; 9 bases line up with TRBD1. With 8 bases clipped from V and 7 bases from J, the junction kept 15 bases outside the gene matches. This CDR3 comprises 15 residues. Per germline, CDR1 MDHEN and CDR2 SYDVKM. The chain's CDR3 is CASEDPTGGSREQYF. The DNA of the CDR3 is TGTGCCAGCGAGGACCCGACAGGGGGTTCGCGGGAGCAGTACTTC.

The V call is TRBV5-1, the J call TRBJ2-1; 10 nucleotides match TRBD1. Germline CDR1 is SGHRS and CDR2 is YFSETQ. J was trimmed by 8 bases and V by 4 bases; bases with no gene match: 6. CDR3 size: 14 residues. The CDR3 DNA follows: TGCGCCAGCAGCAAAGGGACAGGGGTGTATGAGCAGTTCTTC. It specifies CASSKGTGVYEQFF.

The CDR3 DNA is TGTGCCAGCTCTCGTCTACTTTTCGGGGACTTGAACACCGGGGAGCTGTTTTTT. Protein sequence: CASSRLLFGDLNTGELFF. This chain joins TRBV11-3 and TRBJ2-2; TRBD2 is a possible D gene (6 bases). Germline V gene data show CDR1 as SGHNT and CDR2 as YENEEA. CDR3 length: 18 amino acids. V was clipped by 8 bases and J by 1 base, with 23 bases between them. The whole variable domain, filled in from reference TRBV11-3 and TRBJ2-2, reads EAGVVQSPRYKIIEKKQPVAFWCNPISGHNTLYWYLQNLGQGPELLIRYENEEAVDDSQLPKDRFSAERLKGVDSTLKIQPAELGDSAVYLCASSRLLFGDLNTGELFFGEGSRLTVL.

J is TRBJ1-3 and V is TRBV7-9; TRBD1 matches 8 bases. Germline V gene data show CDR1 as SEHNR and CDR2 as FQNEAQ (reference sequence). The V and J ends lost 6 bases and 4 bases, in that order; junction bases with no gene match: 14. CDR3 length: 17 residues. CDR3 coding DNA: TGTGCCAGCAGTCGCGATTGGACAGGGTTCATAGGAAACACCATATATTTT. Protein product: CASSRDWTGFIGNTIYF. Drawing the rest from reference TRBV7-9 and TRBJ1-3, the complete variable domain is DTGVSQNPRHKITKRGQNVTFRCDPISEHNRLYWYRQTLGQGPEFLTYFQNEAQLEKSRLLSDRFSAERPKGSFSTLEIQRTEQGDSAMYLCASSRDWTGFIGNTIYFGEGSWLTVV.

The V and J genes are TRBV14 and TRBJ2-7; 8 nucleotides match TRBD2. The CDR3 runs 17 residues. CDR1 SGHDN and CDR2 FVKESK come from the germline V gene. Trimming at V came to 0 bases and at J to 6 bases, leaving 13 bases not matched to a gene. This CDR3 reads CASSQEGAASGRSEQYF. DNA of the CDR3: TGTGCCAGCAGCCAAGAAGGAGCAGCGAGCGGGAGATCCGAGCAGTACTTC.